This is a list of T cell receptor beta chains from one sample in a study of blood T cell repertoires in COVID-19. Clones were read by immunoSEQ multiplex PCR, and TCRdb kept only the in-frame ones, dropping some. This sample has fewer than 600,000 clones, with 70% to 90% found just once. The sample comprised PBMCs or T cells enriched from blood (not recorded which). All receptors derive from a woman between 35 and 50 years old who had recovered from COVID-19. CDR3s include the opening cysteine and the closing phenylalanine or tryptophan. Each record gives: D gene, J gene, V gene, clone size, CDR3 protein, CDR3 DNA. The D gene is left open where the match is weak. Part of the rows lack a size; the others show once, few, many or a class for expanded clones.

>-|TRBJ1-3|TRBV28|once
CASSFESGNTIYF
TGTGCCAGCAGTTTCGAGTCTGGAAACACCATATATTTT
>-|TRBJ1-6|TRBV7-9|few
CASSQDVTSTYNSPLHF
TGTGCCAGCAGCCAAGACGTGACTAGCACTTATAATTCACCCCTCCACTTT
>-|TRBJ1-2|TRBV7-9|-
CATRREDYGYTF
TGTGCCACCCGGAGGGAGGACTATGGCTACACCTTC
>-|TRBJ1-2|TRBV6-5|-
CASSYKTGGGYTF
TGTGCCAGCAGTTATAAGACGGGGGGGGGCTACACCTTC
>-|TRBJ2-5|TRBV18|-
CASSPPRGRGQETQYF
TGTGCCAGCTCACCACCGAGGGGCAGGGGCCAAGAGACCCAGTACTTC
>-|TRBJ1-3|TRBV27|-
CASCPRGSSGNTIYF
TGTGCCAGCTGCCCGAGGGGGAGCTCTGGAAACACCATATATTTT
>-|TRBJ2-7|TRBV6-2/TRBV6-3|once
CASSYLGVLTPYEQYF
TGTGCCAGCAGTTACTTAGGGGTATTAACCCCCTACGAGCAGTACTTC
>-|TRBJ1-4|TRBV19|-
CASSIEALRKLFF
TGTGCCAGTAGTATTGAGGCTTTACGGAAGCTGTTTTTT
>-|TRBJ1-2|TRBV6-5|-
CASSFLEIGGYTF
TGTGCCAGCAGTTTCTTAGAAATTGGTGGCTACACCTTC
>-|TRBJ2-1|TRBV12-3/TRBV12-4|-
CASSLGSYNEQFF
TGTGCCAGCAGTTTGGGGAGTTACAATGAGCAGTTCTTC
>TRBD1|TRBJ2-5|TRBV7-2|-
CASSLAGQGGQETQYF
TGTGCCAGCAGCTTAGCGGGACAGGGGGGACAAGAGACCCAGTACTTC
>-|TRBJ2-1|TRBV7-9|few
CASSLGPSYNEQFF
TGTGCCAGCAGCTTAGGTCCATCCTACAATGAGCAGTTCTTC
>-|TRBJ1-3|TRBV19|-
CASSIPSGQGSFSGNTIYF
TGTGCCAGTAGTATCCCCTCCGGGCAGGGAAGTTTCTCTGGAAACACCATATATTTT
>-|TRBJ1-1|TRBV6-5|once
CASSYPEAGLDTEAFF
TGTGCCAGCAGTTACCCCGAGGCGGGGTTGGACACTGAAGCTTTCTTT
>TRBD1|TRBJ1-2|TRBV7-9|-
CASSGGDRSYYGYTF
TGTGCCAGCAGCGGGGGGGACAGGAGCTACTATGGCTACACCTTC
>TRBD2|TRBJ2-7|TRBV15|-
CATSRDGGTSGEQYF
TGTGCCACCAGCAGAGATGGGGGGACTAGTGGTGAGCAGTACTTC
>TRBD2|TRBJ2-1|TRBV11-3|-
CASSAWGGASGSGGNEQFF
TGTGCCAGCAGCGCGTGGGGTGGGGCTAGCGGGAGTGGTGGCAATGAGCAGTTCTTC